This T cell receptor (beta chain) comes out of a study of CXCR3-negative and CXCR3-positive naive CD8 T cells. The authors prepared UMI-labeled TRB cDNA libraries by 5' RACE. TCRdb re-called the 5' RACE reads and gives one entry per CDR3 protein, without DNA. The sample table sets out 100,000 to 150,000 distinct CDR3 sequences. Study results and caveats: Both naive subsets, CXCR3-negative and CXCR3-positive, displayed similar TRBV-TRBJ usage, unlike memory cells. TRB CDR3 properties served as the basis for inferring TCR strength, and surface CD5 was comparable between naive subsets.

A remark on this clonotype: Its antigen is as yet unknown.

Sorts that each held approximately 300,000 cells were run in triplicate for every CD8+ T cell subset. CD45RO-CCR7+CD27+CD95- was the phenotype of naive CD8+ T cells. The clonotype was recovered from a human donor in good health. Some clones in this sample may be carry-over from other donors' samples. Sequenced sample: naive CXCR3- CD8+ T cells from blood. Subset described: CD45RO-CCR7+CD27+CD95- naive CD8+ T cells lacking CXCR3 (TNR3-).

This CDR3 reads CSVVGTGLTSGNTIYF. This chain uses TRBV29-1 with TRBJ1-3; TCRdb selects TRBD1, and the lack of DNA leaves this call unchecked. The germline V gene encodes CDR1 SQVTM and CDR2 ANQGSEA. The CDR3 sequence is 16 residues long. The full variable domain, in which reference TRBV29-1 and TRBJ1-3 provide the parts outside the CDR3, is SAVISQKPSRDICQRGTSLTIQCQVDSQVTMMFWYRQQPGQSLTLIATANQGSEATYESGFVIDKFPISRPNLTFSTLTVSNMSPEDSSIYLCSVVGTGLTSGNTIYFGEGSWLTVV.